The 8 T cell receptor beta chains reported below all come from one sample, sequenced in a study of T cells in Graves' hyperthyroidism and ophthalmopathy. TCR beta CDR3 regions were amplified from RNA transcripts. Initially, a first-round RT-PCR of the TCR CDR3 employed the HTBI primer set. TCRdb passed the multiplex PCR reads through MiXCR, listing each CDR3 protein once. The table records almost 600,000 distinct CDR3 sequences, 11% to 15% of them present only once. The sequenced sample was blood. Every receptor here comes from a woman in her 30s with Graves' hyperthyroidism that later progressed to Graves' ophthalmopathy.

This clonotype was picked up a small number of times. This chain uses TRBV12-5 with TRBJ2-5; 9 nucleotides line up with TRBD1. Germline values: CDR1 LGHNT, CDR2 FRNRAP. The CDR3 extends over 13 amino acids. V lost 6 bases and J lost 4; bases outside the gene matches: 3. CDR3 coding DNA: TGTGCTAGTGGCTTACAGGGGGCAGAGACCCAGTACTTC. Its protein is CASGLQGAETQYF.

This clonotype has ten or more counts. This sequence joins TRBV20-1 and TRBJ2-7, with D unresolved. This CDR3 contains 15 residues. The germline V gene has CDR1 DFQATT and CDR2 SNEGSKA (reference sequence). The V end lost 6 bases, the J end lost 0 bases, and 18 bases lay between the germline ends. The CDR3 sequence: CSANPPTGYSYEQYF. The CDR3 coding sequence is TGCAGTGCAAACCCCCCTACGGGTTACTCCTACGAGCAGTACTTC.

This clonotype was observed many times. The rearrangement uses TRBV20-1 and TRBJ2-1; 15 bases agree with TRBD2. The CDR3 extends over 14 amino acids. V trimming: 5 bases; J trimming: 8 bases; junction bases outside the gene matches: 4. Germline V gene sequence: CDR1 DFQATT, CDR2 SNEGSKA (reference sequence). The CDR3 region has the DNA TGCAGTGCTGGACTAGCGGGAGGGGGGGATGAGCAGTTCTTC. It specifies CSAGLAGGGDEQFF.

The V and J genes are TRBV18 and TRBJ2-1; no clear D gene. Germline V gives CDR1 KGHSH, CDR2 LQKENI. There are 15 residues in the CDR3. V dropped 0 bases and J dropped 8 bases, with 14 bases sitting between them. CDR3 coding DNA: TGTGCCAGCTCACCACCGACTGGATGGGGTGATGAGCAGTTCTTC. Amino acids: CASSPPTGWGDEQFF. Filled out from reference TRBV18 and TRBJ2-1, the complete variable domain reads NAGVMQNPRHLVRRRGQEARLRCSPMKGHSHVYWYRQLPEEGLKFMVYLQKENIIDESGMPKERFSAEFPKEGPSILRIQQVVRGDSAAYFCASSPPTGWGDEQFFGPGTRLTVL.

This clonotype was seen many times. The chain is built from TRBV30 and TRBJ2-2; 8 bases are a match to TRBD1. The CDR3 extends over 15 amino acids. Germline V lookup: CDR1 GTSNPN, CDR2 SVGIG (reference sequence). Germline trimming cut 4 bases from V and 6 bases from J; bases unmatched to any gene: 10. The CDR3 reads CAWTLRDRQSGELFF. DNA for the CDR3: TGTGCCTGGACCCTCCGGGACAGGCAGTCCGGGGAGCTGTTTTTT.

Worth noting for this clonotype: A much larger clone lies one base from this, so it may be a read error. This rearrangement joins TRBV6-2 or TRBV6-3 to TRBJ1-2, with no clear D. Deletions cut 6 bases from V and 13 bases from J, with 21 bases between. Germline assignment: CDR1 MNHEY and CDR2 SVGEGT. The CDR3 extends over 13 amino acids. The CDR3 DNA reads as TGTGCCAGCAGCCCTAATGTGAAGGGCTGGTGCACCTTC. It encodes CASSPNVKGWCTF.

The genes are TRBV10-3 and TRBJ2-5; 9 bases match TRBD1. In germline, CDR1 is ENHRY, CDR2 SYGVKD. V lost 0 bases and J lost 2; bases outside the gene matches: 1. The CDR3 length is 15 residues. The chain's CDR3 is CAISESTGGQETQYF. Here the CDR3 DNA reads TGTGCCATCAGTGAGTCGACAGGGGGACAAGAGACCCAGTACTTC.

This clonotype was detected ten times or more. V gene TRBV28 combines with J gene TRBJ2-1; 13 bases are a match to TRBD2. Trimming took 7 bases from V and 5 from J; bases not matched to a gene: 11. The CDR3 runs to 17 residues. Germline V gene lookup returns CDR1 MDHEN and CDR2 SYDVKM. CDR3 nucleotide sequence: TGTGCCAGCATCCCCGGATCGACTAGCGGGAGGCACAATGAGCAGTTCTTC. This encodes CASIPGSTSGRHNEQFF.